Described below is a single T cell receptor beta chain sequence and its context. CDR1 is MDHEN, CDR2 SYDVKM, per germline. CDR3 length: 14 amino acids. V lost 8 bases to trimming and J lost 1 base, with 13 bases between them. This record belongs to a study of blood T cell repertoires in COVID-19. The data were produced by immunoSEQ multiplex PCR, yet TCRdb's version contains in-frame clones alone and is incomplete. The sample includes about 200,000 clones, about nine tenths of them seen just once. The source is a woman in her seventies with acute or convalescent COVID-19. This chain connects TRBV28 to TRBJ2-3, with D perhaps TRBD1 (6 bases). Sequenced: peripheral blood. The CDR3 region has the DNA TGTGCCAGCCGCCGGGCAGGGGGCACAGATACGCAGTATTTT. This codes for CASRRAGGTDTQYF.